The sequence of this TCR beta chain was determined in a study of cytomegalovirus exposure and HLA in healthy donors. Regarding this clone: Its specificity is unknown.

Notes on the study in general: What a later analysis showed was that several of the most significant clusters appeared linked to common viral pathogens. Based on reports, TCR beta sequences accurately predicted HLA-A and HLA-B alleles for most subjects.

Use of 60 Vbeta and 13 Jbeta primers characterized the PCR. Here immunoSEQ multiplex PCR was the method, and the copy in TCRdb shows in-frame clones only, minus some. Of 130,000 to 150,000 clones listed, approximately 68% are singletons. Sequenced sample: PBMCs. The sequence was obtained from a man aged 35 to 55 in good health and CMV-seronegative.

CDR3 coding DNA: TGTGCCAGCAGCGAGGGACAGTTCTATGGCTACACCTTC. It encodes CASSEGQFYGYTF. The chain employs TRBV11-2 and TRBJ1-2; TRBD1 matches 7 bases. J gave up 4 bases and V 5 bases, and 4 bases lay outside the gene matches. In germline, CDR1 is SGHAT, CDR2 FQNNGV. The CDR3 contains 13 residues. The whole variable domain, remainder taken from reference TRBV11-2 and TRBJ1-2, is EAGVAQSPRYKIIEKRQSVAFWCNPISGHATLYWYQQILGQGPKLLIQFQNNGVVDDSQLPKDRFSAERLKGVDSTLKIQPAKLEDSAVYLCASSEGQFYGYTFGSGTRLTVV.